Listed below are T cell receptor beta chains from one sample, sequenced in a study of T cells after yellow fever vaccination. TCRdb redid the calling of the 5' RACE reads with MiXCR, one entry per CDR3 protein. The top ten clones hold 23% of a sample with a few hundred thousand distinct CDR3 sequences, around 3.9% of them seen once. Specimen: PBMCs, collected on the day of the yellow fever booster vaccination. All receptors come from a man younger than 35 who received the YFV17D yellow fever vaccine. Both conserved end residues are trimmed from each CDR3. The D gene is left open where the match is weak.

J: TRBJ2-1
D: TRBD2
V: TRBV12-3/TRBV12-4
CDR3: ASSPWTSGGALFHNEQF

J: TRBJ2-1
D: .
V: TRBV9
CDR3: ASSVVATRYNEQF

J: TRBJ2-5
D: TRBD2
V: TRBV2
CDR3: ASGRSSGGGETQY

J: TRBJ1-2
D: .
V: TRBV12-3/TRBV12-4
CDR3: ASSTSGGLGGYT

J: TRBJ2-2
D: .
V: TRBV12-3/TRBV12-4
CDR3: ASSSGSPGELF

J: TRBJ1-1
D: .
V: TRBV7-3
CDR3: ASSLNPVGERTEAF

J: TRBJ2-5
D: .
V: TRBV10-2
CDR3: ASSGRGGETQY

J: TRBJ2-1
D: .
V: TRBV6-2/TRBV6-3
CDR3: ASSYFFRGPYEQF

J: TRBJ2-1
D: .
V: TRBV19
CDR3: ASSWSNEQF

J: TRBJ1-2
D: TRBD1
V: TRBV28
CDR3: ASRLAPGQGGGYT

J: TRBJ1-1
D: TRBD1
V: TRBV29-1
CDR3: SVERGTGTLNTEAF

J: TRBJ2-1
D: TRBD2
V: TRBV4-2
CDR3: ASRNLASGYNEQF

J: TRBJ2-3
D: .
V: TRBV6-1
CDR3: ASSERGPSGDTQY

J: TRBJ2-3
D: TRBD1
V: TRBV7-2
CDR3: ASSLRPGGEVNTQY

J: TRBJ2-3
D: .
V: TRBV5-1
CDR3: ASSLGGMTSTDTQY

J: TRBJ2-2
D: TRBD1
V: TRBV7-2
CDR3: ASSFTGVGGELF

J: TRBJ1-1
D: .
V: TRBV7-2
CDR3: ASSSWTANTEAF

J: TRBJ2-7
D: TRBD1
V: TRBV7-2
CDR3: ASSLNRGYEQY

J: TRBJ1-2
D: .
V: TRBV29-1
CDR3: SVEGPNYGYT

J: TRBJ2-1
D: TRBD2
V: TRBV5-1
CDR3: ASSHGLAGGPNEQF

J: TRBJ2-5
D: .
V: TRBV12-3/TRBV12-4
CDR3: ASRRDYQETQY

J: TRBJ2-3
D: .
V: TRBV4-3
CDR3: ASSQEGYLGQY

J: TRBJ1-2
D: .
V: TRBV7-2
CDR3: ASSLNEGRVGYT

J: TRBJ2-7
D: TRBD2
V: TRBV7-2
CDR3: ASSFTSGRSYEQY

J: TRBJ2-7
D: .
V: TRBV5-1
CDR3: ASSLVSSGGQEQY

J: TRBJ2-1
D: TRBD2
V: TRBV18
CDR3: ASSPASGGAGIEQF

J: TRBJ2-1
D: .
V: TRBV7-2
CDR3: ASTPDRAYNEQF

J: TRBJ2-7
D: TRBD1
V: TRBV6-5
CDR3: ASSATGVYEQY

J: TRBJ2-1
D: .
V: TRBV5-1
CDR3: ASSLDWNEQF

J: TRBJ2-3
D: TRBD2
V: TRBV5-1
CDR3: ASSFGTSVVTDTQY

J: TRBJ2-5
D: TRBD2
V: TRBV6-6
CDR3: ASSSGTSDQETQY

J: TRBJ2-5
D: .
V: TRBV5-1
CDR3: ASSLQDRETQY

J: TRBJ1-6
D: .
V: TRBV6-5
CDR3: ASSYSSGTENSPLH

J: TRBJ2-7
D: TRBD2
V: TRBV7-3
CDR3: ASSSRGGPYEQY

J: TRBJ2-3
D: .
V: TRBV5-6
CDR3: ASSLTVTDTQY

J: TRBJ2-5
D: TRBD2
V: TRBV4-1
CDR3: ASSPTGLYQETQY

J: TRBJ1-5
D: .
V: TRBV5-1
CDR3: ASSFRDGDSNQPQH

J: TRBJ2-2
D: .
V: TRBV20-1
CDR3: SFNSANTGELF

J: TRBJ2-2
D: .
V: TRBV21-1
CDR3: ASSKGERAGGLRGTNTGELF

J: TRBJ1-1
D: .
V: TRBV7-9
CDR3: ASSTSETEAF

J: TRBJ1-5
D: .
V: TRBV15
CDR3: ATSRDSTVDDQPQH

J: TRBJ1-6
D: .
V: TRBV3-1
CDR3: ASSQGAGSPLH

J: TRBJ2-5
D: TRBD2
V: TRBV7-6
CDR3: ASSFAGRETQY

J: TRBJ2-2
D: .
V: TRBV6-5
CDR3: ASSPPSRNTGELF

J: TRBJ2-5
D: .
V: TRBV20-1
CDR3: SAGGLGEETQY

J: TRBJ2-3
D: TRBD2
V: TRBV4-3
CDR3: ASSPGLAGGEDTQY

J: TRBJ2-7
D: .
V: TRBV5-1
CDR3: ASSLVDSGNEQY

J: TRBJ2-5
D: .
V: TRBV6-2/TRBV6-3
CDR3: ASKPDRGSDQY

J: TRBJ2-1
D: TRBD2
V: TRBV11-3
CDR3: ASSPTSGRRNEQF

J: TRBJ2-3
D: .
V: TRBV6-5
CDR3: ASSYTPDSGTQY

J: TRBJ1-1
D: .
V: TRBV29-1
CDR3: SVEDLLITEAF

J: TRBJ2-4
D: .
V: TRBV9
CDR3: ASSVEGANIQY

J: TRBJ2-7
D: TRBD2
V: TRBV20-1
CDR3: SACSRPGGTSGGTYEQY